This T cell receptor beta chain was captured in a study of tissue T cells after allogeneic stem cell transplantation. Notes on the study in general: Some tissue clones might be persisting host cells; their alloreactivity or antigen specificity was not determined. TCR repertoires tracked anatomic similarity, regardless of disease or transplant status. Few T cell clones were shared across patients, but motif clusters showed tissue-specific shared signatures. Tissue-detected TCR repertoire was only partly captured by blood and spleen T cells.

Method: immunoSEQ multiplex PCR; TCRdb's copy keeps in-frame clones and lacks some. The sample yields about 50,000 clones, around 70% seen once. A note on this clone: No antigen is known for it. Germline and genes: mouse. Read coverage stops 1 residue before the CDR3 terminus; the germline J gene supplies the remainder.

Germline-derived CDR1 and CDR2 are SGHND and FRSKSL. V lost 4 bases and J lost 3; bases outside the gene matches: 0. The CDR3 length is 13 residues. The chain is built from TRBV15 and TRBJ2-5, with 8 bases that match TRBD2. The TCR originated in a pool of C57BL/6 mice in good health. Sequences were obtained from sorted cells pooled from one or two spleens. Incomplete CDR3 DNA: TGTGCCAGCAGTTGGACTGGGCAAGACACCCAGTAC. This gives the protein CASSWTGQDTQY. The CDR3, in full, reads CASSWTGQDTQYF.